The 26 T cell receptor beta chains below come from one sample, sequenced in a study of post-analysis software for immune sequencing data. Study-wide results and limits: Patients showed TRBV5-6, TRBV5-1 and TRBV20-1 among roughly five TRBV segments more frequent than in controls.

These receptors are not linked to any known antigen. The TCR beta cDNA libraries contained unique molecular identifiers. TCRdb itself ran the PCR reads through MiXCR, one entry per CDR3 protein. The data show a few hundred thousand distinct CDR3 sequences, 30% to 45% seen once. Material for sequencing was blood. The source of these receptors is a girl under 18 with multiple sclerosis.

This sequence joins TRBV5-1 and TRBJ1-6; TRBD1 matches 8 bases. Trimming took 1 base from V and 5 from J; bases not matched to a gene: 5. The V gene's germline CDR1 is SGHRS and CDR2 YFSETQ. This CDR3 comprises 16 residues. CDR3 protein: CASSLQGQGNNSPLHF. DNA of the CDR3: TGCGCCAGCAGCTTGCAAGGACAGGGTAATAATTCACCCCTCCACTTT.

The chain employs TRBV12-3 or TRBV12-4 and TRBJ1-1; D remains unclear. This CDR3 spans 13 amino acids. Trimming removed 2 bases at V and 1 base at J, with 5 bases between. The CDR3, as DNA: TGTGCCAGCAGTTTAAAAGCGAACACTGAAGCTTTCTTT. Its translation: CASSLKANTEAFF.

This clonotype was recorded a few times. The chain combines TRBV29-1 with TRBJ2-1, with TRBD1 as a possible D gene (6 bases). Germline V lookup: CDR1 SQVTM, CDR2 ANQGSEA. Trimming left V 0 bases short and J 5 bases short, with 26 bases between. CDR3 length: 19 residues. CDR3 nucleotide sequence: TGCAGCGTTGAAGATAATCAGGGCGTCGGGACACTAGGGGACAATGAGCAGTTCTTC. Its translation: CSVEDNQGVGTLGDNEQFF.

The chain is built from TRBV11-1 and TRBJ2-1; 10 bases are shared with TRBD2. From germline, CDR1 is SGHAT and CDR2 FQDESV (reference sequence). J lost 7 bases, V lost 3 bases, and 6 bases had no gene match. The CDR3 length is 15 residues. The CDR3 region has the DNA TGTGCCAGCAGCTTCAGGCTAGCGGGGGTAAATGAGCAGTTCTTC. The encoded protein is CASSFRLAGVNEQFF.

V and J are TRBV9 and TRBJ2-1; D not certain. The germline V gene encodes CDR1 SGDLS and CDR2 YYNGEE. Trimming left V 4 bases short and J 9 bases short, with 8 bases between. The CDR3 runs 11 residues. The CDR3 region is CASSLRVEQFF. In DNA, the CDR3 is TGTGCCAGCAGCCTTAGAGTTGAGCAGTTCTTC.

The rearrangement links TRBV11-2 to TRBJ2-3; D gene unclear. V was pared by 6 bases and J by 4 bases, with 14 bases between. This CDR3 is built from 14 residues. Germline-derived CDR1 and CDR2 are SGHAT and FQNNGV. In DNA, the CDR3 is TGTGCCAGCAGTCCCGGAACTACAGCAGATACGCAGTATTTT. Protein sequence: CASSPGTTADTQYF.

This clonotype was picked up a small number of times. This chain links TRBV27 with TRBJ2-1, with D perhaps matching TRBD1 (5 bases). CDR3 size: 17 residues. Trimming took off 5 bases at V and 10 bases at J, with 27 bases between the two ends. Germline CDR1 and CDR2: MNHEY and SMNVEV (reference sequence). DNA of the CDR3: TGTGCCAGCAGTCCCCACCCAGGGTTCCAGGTAACGAGGGAGCAGTTCTTC. Protein: CASSPHPGFQVTREQFF.

About this clonotype: Germline is not matched at one junction end, which may reflect a read error. The chain has TRBV5-5 and TRBJ2-4, with D uncertain. The tail of the sequence fits TRBJ2-7 better, so the J call may be wrong. CDR1 SGHKS and CDR2 YYEKEE come from the germline V gene (reference sequence). This CDR3 is built from 13 residues. The DNA of the CDR3 is TGTGTCAGCAGCTTGGTTGGATCCTACGAGCAGTACTTC. It yields the protein CVSSLVGSYEQYF.

Concerning this clonotype itself: The germline gene is not matched at one end of the junction; a read error may be the cause. The chain carries TRBV12-3 or TRBV12-4 and TRBJ2-3, with D maybe TRBD2 (5 bases). The CDR3 runs 15 residues. This chain's CDR3 is CASSLWQVGADTEYF. CDR3 nucleotides: TGTGCCAGCAGTTTGTGGCAGGTGGGAGCAGATACGGAGTATTTT.

This clonotype was counted ten times or more. The chain uses TRBV6-6 and TRBJ2-1; 11 bases align to TRBD2. V was clipped by 6 bases and J by 3 bases; unmatched bases: 4. There are 15 residues in the CDR3. Germline lookup yields CDR1 MNHNY and CDR2 SVGAGI (reference sequence). In nucleotides, the CDR3 is TGTGCCAGCAGCCCTACTAGCGGGGGCTACAATGAGCAGTTCTTC. It encodes CASSPTSGGYNEQFF.

Here the CDR3 DNA reads TGTGCCAGCAGTTACGCGACTCCGGAGGGCACTGAAGCTTTCTTT. The encoded protein is CASSYATPEGTEAFF. V is TRBV6-5 and J is TRBJ1-1; D not resolved. Germline-derived CDR1 and CDR2 are MNHEY and SVGAGI. The CDR3 loop spans 15 amino acids. Trimming cost V 2 bases and J 4 bases, with 14 bases left between them.

Only a few counts were recorded for this clonotype. The J gene is TRBJ2-5, the V gene TRBV5-8; 8 bases fit TRBD2. The CDR3 totals 16 residues. With V trimmed by 3 bases and J by 7 bases, 14 bases remained unmatched. Germline lookup yields CDR1 SGHTS and CDR2 YDEGEE. CDR3 protein: CASSSYNGGASGTQYF. The CDR3 bases are TGTGCCAGCAGCTCCTATAACGGGGGGGCTTCTGGGACCCAGTACTTC.

This clonotype was counted only a few times. This chain links TRBV4-2 with TRBJ1-4; D unresolved. V lost 0 bases and J 6 bases, leaving 11 bases between the germline ends. The CDR3 extends over 15 amino acids. Germline values: CDR1 LGHNA, CDR2 YNFKEQ. The CDR3 nucleotides read TGTGCCAGCAGCCAAGATTGGAATGGCCATGAAAAACTGTTTTTT. It codes for CASSQDWNGHEKLFF.

The chain combines TRBV9 with TRBJ2-7, with D possibly TRBD1 on 6 matching bases. V lost 4 bases, J lost 2 bases, and 16 bases lay in between. The germline V gene encodes CDR1 SGDLS and CDR2 YYNGEE. The CDR3 has 15 residues. The CDR3 sequence is CASSPYREKAYEQYF. CDR3 sequence (DNA): TGTGCCAGCAGCCCCTACAGGGAGAAGGCCTACGAGCAGTACTTC.

This clonotype was seen a handful of times. The rearrangement joins TRBV20-1 to TRBJ1-5, with D possibly TRBD1 on 5 matching bases. CDR3 length equals 14 residues. V lost 0 bases to trimming and J lost 2 bases, with 8 bases between them. The germline V gene encodes CDR1 DFQATT and CDR2 SNEGSKA (reference sequence). CDR3 nucleotides: TGCAGTGCTAGAGATCTAGGGGGCAATCAGCCCCAGCATTTT. Translation: CSARDLGGNQPQHF.

This clonotype has just a few counts. V is TRBV5-1 and J is TRBJ2-3; 12 positions match TRBD1. With V trimmed by 4 bases and J by 6 bases, 12 bases remained unmatched. The CDR3 runs to 17 residues. Germline CDR1 SGHRS, CDR2 YFSETQ. Here the CDR3 DNA reads TGCGCCAGCAGCCTCTCCGGGACAGGGGGCGCGAGGGATACGCAGTATTTT. This encodes CASSLSGTGGARDTQYF.

J is TRBJ2-4 and V is TRBV12-3 or TRBV12-4; weak D call: TRBD2 (7 bases). V dropped 5 bases and J dropped 8 bases, with 13 bases sitting between them. The CDR3 is made up of 13 amino acids. Written as DNA, the CDR3 is TGTGCCAGCAGTCTAGAAGGGGGGGACATTCAGTACTTC. Translating gives CASSLEGGDIQYF.

The chain couples TRBV15 to TRBJ2-5, with TRBD2 identical over 8 bases. V shed 4 bases, J shed 5 bases, and the junction held 3 bases outside the gene matches. This CDR3 spans 13 amino acids. The V gene's germline CDR1 is LNHNV and CDR2 YYDKDF (reference sequence). CDR3 protein: CATSNIAGETQYF. The CDR3 DNA sequence: TGTGCCACCAGCAACATAGCGGGGGAGACCCAGTACTTC.

This clonotype was observed a handful of times. V is TRBV5-1 and J is TRBJ1-1, with a tentative D call TRBD1 (6 bases). The CDR3 contains 14 residues. Germline CDR1 SGHRS, CDR2 YFSETQ. V was pared by 2 bases and J by 4 bases, with 12 bases between. The CDR3 loop reads CASSFGGRATEAFF. CDR3 sequence (DNA): TGCGCCAGCAGCTTTGGGGGGCGGGCCACTGAAGCTTTCTTT.

This chain joins TRBV29-1 and TRBJ2-5; D is possibly TRBD2 (6 bases). The CDR3 length is 13 residues. Germline CDR1 and CDR2: SQVTM and ANQGSEA. V gave up 6 bases and J gave up 8 bases, with 19 bases separating them. CDR3 sequence (DNA): TGCAGCGTATGGGTCCGGGAGCCAGGAACCCAGTACTTC. Its protein is CSVWVREPGTQYF.

A remark on this clonotype: One base away lies a much larger clone, so this may be a sequencing read error. The chain recombines TRBV29-1 with TRBJ2-6; no firm D call. This CDR3 comprises 14 residues. CDR1 SQVTM and CDR2 ANQGSEA come from the germline V gene. The ends were cut back, 6 bases at V and 4 bases at J, with 13 bases in the middle. For the CDR3, the DNA is TGCAGCGTGTACCCCTCTTCCGGGGCCAACGTCCTGACTTTC. This translates into CSVYPSSGANVLTF.

This chain links TRBV29-1 with TRBJ2-5; tentatively, D is TRBD1 or TRBD2 (5 bases each). CDR1 is SQVTM and CDR2 is ANQGSEA in the germline V gene. There are 14 residues in the CDR3. The V end was cut by 4 bases, the J end by 4 bases, with 16 bases between. In nucleotides, the CDR3 is TGCAGCGTTGGTAAGGGGCCCGAGGGAGAGACCCAGTACTTC. Encoded protein: CSVGKGPEGETQYF.

The chain joins TRBV29-1 to TRBJ1-6; D not resolved. Trimming took off 4 bases at V and 0 bases at J, with 4 bases between the two ends. The CDR3 contains 13 residues. CDR1 is SQVTM, CDR2 ANQGSEA, per germline. As DNA, the CDR3 is TGCAGCGTTGCTCACTCCTATAATTCACCCCTCCACTTT. Protein sequence: CSVAHSYNSPLHF.

This clonotype was counted only a few times. V gene TRBV7-2 combines with J gene TRBJ2-7, with 14 nucleotides matching TRBD2. Germline loops: CDR1 SGHTA, CDR2 FQGNSA. V trimming: 5 bases; J trimming: 5 bases; junction bases outside the gene matches: 8. CDR3 length: 16 amino acids. The CDR3 nucleotides are TGTGCCAGCAGCCTCGGGACTAGCGGGGGTGAAGACGAGCAGTACTTC. It encodes CASSLGTSGGEDEQYF.

The V call is TRBV19, the J call TRBJ1-1; D gene unclear. Germline values: CDR1 LNHDA, CDR2 SQIVND (reference sequence). This CDR3 has 16 residues. Trimming took off 2 bases at V and 0 bases at J, with 13 bases between the two ends. CDR3 in DNA: TGTGCCAGTAGTATATCGATCGGCCAGCTGAACACTGAAGCTTTCTTT. Protein: CASSISIGQLNTEAFF. Variable domain in full (rest from reference TRBV19 and TRBJ1-1): DGGITQSPKYLFRKEGQNVTLSCEQNLNHDAMYWYRQDPGQGLRLIYYSQIVNDFQKGDIAEGYSVSREKKESFPLTVTSAQKNPTAFYLCASSISIGQLNTEAFFGQGTRLTVV.

This clonotype has only a few counts. The junction differs from germline at one of its ends, possibly a read error. The chain employs TRBV4-1 and TRBJ2-7, with D possibly TRBD1 on 5 matching bases. The CDR3 has 16 amino acids. Germline CDR1 reads MGHRA; CDR2 reads YSYEKL. CDR3 DNA: TGCGCTAGCAGCCAAGATAAAGGGGCGCGAGGATACGAGCAGTACTTC. Its protein product is CASSQDKGARGYEQYF.